This T cell receptor (beta chain) was observed in a study of technical replicates of blood from four donors. Some clones are missing from TCRdb's copy, which holds only in-frame ones; the method was immunoSEQ multiplex PCR. The sample holds about 70,000 clones; roughly 97% are singletons and the top ten take approximately 0.2%. The CDR3 loop spans 15 amino acids. Germline V gives CDR1 SEHNR, CDR2 FQNEAQ (reference sequence). J lost 0 bases, V lost 6 bases, and 3 bases had no gene match. The sequence was collected from a human donor in good health. The genes are TRBV7-9 and TRBJ2-2, with 8 nucleotides matching TRBD2. The material sequenced was T cells isolated from PBMCs. The CDR3 spells CASRNSGANTGELFF. CDR3 sequence (DNA): TGTGCCAGCAGAAATAGCGGGGCGAACACCGGGGAGCTGTTTTTT.